The text below deals with one T cell receptor (beta chain). Its specificity is unknown. The source of the sample is a study of shared clonotypes between healthy human individuals. About the study: The study enrolled a couple of women and three men aged 18 to 49. Study-level findings and limits: Among the subsets, naive ones generally showed larger estimated richness than memory ones.

The test was conducted at deep level. The assay was immunoSEQ multiplex PCR, and TCRdb's table has in-frame clones only and misses some. Altogether millions of clones are present, 95% being singletons, with the ten largest covering 0.13%. V was cut by 4 bases and J by 6 bases, with 9 bases left in between. The CDR3 is 13 amino acids. CDR1 is SGHDN and CDR2 is FVKESK in the germline V gene. The sequence came from a man aged 18 to 35 in good health. The specimen was naive CD4+ T cells sorted from blood. Stated subset: CD45RA+ positively selected. V usage is TRBV14 and J usage is TRBJ2-2; D unresolved. This CDR3 is CASSRAVPGELFF. DNA of the CDR3: TGTGCCAGCAGCCGGGCTGTCCCCGGGGAGCTGTTTTTT.